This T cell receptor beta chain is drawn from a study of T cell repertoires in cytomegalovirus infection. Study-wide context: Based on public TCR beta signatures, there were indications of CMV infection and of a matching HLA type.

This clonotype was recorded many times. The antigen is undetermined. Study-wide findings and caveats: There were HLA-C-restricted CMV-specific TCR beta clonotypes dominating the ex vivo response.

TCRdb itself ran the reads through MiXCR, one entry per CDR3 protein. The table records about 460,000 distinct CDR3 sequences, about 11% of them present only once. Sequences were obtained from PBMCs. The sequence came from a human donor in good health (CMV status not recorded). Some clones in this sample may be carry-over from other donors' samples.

CDR3 sequence reads: CATSRAPSETQYF. In nucleotides, the CDR3 is TGTGCCACCAGCAGAGCCCCTTCAGAGACCCAGTACTTC. The gene calls are TRBV15 and TRBJ2-5; D gene uncertain. V lost 1 base and J 4 bases, leaving 7 bases between the germline ends. The CDR3 loop spans 13 amino acids. Germline assignment: CDR1 LNHNV and CDR2 YYDKDF (reference sequence).